This TCR beta chain was documented in a study of chronic HIV infection and antiretroviral therapy. From the 5' RACE reads, TCRdb called clonotypes with MiXCR, one entry per CDR3 protein. The sample records 40,000 to 50,000 distinct CDR3 sequences, about 20% being singletons. This clonotype appeared a few times. This sequence was found in an adult who had HIV and had not received antiretroviral therapy, or was an uninfected healthy control (not recorded which). Specimen: peripheral blood.

This CDR3 is CASSVLNHLAGGTYNEQFF. The CDR3 DNA reads as TGTGCCAGCAGCGTCCTGAACCATTTAGCGGGAGGAACCTACAATGAGCAGTTCTTC. The chain carries TRBV9 and TRBJ2-1, with 10 positions matching TRBD2. The V gene's germline CDR1 is SGDLS and CDR2 YYNGEE. V dropped 2 bases and J dropped 2; count of bases not matched to a gene: 13. CDR3 length: 19 residues.